The T cell receptor beta chain under discussion was sequenced for a study of shared clonotypes between healthy human individuals. As originally analysed: Filtering was not the same, since immunoSEQ gave junction-only sequences without quality scores. Sequencing used immunoSEQ multiplex PCR; TCRdb keeps in-frame clones, though not all of them. V and J calls and clone size are given by that table; D and trimming were obtained from the DNA. The sample lists approximately 640,000 clones, less than 95% occurring once. Notes on this clone: Its specificity is unknown.

Study-level results: Genetic and exposure-history diversity was limited by the small donor number. Despite large depth, sorted-subset datasets appeared incompletely sequenced.

CDR3 length equals 17 residues. Germline V gene sequence: CDR1 ENHRY, CDR2 SYGVKD. V lost 8 bases and J lost 0; bases outside the gene matches: 12. The material sequenced was memory CD8+ T cells from PBMCs. Indicated subset: CD45RO+ cells pooled with CCR7-negative TemRA cells. The source of this sequence is a man younger than 35 in good health. Some clones in this sample may be carry-over from other donors' samples. V is TRBV10-3 and J is TRBJ2-2, with TRBD2 matching 7 bases. CDR3 protein: CAIPGRAGFANTGELFF. The CDR3 DNA sequence: TGTGCCATCCCGGGGAGGGCGGGGTTCGCGAACACCGGGGAGCTGTTTTTT.